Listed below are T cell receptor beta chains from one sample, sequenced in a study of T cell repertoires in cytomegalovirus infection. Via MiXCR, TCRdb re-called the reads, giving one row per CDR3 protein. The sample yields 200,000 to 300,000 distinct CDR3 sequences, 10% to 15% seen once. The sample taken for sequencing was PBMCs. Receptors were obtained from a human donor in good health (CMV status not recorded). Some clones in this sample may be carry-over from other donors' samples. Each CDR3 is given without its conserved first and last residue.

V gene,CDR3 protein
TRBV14,ASSQDEGGEQF
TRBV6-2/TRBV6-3,ASSWGTGQEIAQY
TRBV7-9,ASSSWTAYEQY
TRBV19,ASSTGTENTGELF
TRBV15,ATSRDIGRGGSETQY
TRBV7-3,ASSPNPLAGGPGNEQF
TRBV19,ASSIAASGAPYEQY
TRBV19,ASSVDWGEQF
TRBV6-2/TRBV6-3,ASQRVETQY
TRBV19,ASTRGGSYGYT
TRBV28,ASRPPGQGADTQY
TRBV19,ASSILIGQGTYEQY
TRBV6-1,ATGTGEWEQY
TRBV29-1,SVNTGTAYGYT
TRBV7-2,ASSPFKTDQETQY
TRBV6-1,ASIAVIAGQETQY
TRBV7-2,ASSGNQGGRQY
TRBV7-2,ASSLGSGRGSYNEQF
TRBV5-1,ASSVRQGANEKLF
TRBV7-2,ASSFTDTQY
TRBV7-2,ASSLGIAEEKLF
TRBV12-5,ASGSFTEAF
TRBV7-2,ASSLLGRLGQGFSYEQY
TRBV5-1,ASSFGQGGNTIY
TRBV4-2,ASSLQTGATTNEKLF
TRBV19,ASRRDRLGIVEKLF
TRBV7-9,ASSLALGLAGEGDEQF
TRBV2,ATLDANYGYT
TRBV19,ASSIEGIDDGYT
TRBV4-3,ASSQGLATDTQY
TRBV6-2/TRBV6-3,ASSPGTAAVQPQH
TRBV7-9,ASSPIRDPGRGTEAF
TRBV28,ASRLLGGSNQPQH
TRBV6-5,ASSYSGGIEQY
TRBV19,ASSGGDSSWPQH
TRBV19,ASSTYRDMRPHNEQF
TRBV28,ASGRGSRSNSPLH
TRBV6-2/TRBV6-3,ASSFLPPLGQMEF
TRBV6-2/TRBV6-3,ASGQGHSSEQY
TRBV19,ASSIGQQGPGETQY
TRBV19,ASSIGQGNNEQY
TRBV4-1,ASSQEGGHNQETQY
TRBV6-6,ASRIRETEAF
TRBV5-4,ASSAFGRADQPQH
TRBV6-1,ASRLDYNEQF
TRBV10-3,AISAGGYT
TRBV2,ASKGPSGFYNEQF
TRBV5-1,ASSPGGGTDTQY
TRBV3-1,ASSQMGYQNQPQH
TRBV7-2,ASSTNRVTEAF
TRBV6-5,ASTPGQAYEQY
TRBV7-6,ASSRSGVGTEAF
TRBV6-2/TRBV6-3,ASSYGTALNTEAF
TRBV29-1,SVDLRAGQATSTQY
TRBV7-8,ASSSKTSGGGDNEQF
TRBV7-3,ASSPGLRTDTQY
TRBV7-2,ASSLDSEAL